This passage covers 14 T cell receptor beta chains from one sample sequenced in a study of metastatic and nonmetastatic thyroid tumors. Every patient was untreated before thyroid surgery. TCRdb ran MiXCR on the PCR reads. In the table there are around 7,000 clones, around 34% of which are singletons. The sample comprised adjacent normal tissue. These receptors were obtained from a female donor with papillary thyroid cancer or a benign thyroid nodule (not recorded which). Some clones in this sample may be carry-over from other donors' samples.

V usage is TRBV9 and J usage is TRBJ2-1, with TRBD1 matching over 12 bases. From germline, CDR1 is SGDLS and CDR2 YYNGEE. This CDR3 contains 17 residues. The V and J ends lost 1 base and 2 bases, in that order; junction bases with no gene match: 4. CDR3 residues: CASSVRGTGGPYNEQFF. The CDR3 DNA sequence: TGTGCCAGCAGCGTAAGAGGGACAGGGGGCCCCTACAATGAGCAGTTCTTC.

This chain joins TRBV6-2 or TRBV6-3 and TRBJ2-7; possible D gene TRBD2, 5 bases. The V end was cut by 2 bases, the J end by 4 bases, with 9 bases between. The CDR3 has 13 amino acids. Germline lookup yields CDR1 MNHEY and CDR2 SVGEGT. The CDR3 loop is CASSYPGLYEQYF. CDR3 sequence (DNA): TGTGCCAGCAGTTACCCAGGACTGTACGAGCAGTACTTC.

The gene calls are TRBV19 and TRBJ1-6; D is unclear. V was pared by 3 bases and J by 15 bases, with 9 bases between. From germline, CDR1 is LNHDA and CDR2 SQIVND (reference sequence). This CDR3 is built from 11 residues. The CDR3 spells CASSIGGLLHF. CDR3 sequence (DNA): TGTGCCAGTAGTATCGGAGGGCTCCTCCACTTT.

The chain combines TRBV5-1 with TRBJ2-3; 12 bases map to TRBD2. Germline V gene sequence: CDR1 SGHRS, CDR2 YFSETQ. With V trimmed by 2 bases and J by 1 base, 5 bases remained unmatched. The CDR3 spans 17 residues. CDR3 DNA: TGCGCCAGCAGCTTTCTAGCGGGAGGGGAGGGCACAGATACGCAGTATTTT. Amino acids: CASSFLAGGEGTDTQYF.

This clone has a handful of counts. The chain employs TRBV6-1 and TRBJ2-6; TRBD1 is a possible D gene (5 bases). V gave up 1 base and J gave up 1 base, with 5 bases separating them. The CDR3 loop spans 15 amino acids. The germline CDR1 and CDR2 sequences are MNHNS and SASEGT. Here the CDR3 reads CASSEGQSGANVLTF. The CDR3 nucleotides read TGTGCCAGCAGTGAAGGACAGTCTGGGGCCAACGTCCTGACTTTC.

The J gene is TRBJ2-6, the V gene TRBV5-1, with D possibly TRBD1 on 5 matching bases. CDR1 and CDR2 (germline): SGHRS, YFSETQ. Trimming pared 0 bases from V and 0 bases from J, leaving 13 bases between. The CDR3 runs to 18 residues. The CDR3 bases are TGCGCCAGCAGCTTGGAGGGGCAGGGATACTCTGGGGCCAACGTCCTGACTTTC. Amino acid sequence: CASSLEGQGYSGANVLTF.

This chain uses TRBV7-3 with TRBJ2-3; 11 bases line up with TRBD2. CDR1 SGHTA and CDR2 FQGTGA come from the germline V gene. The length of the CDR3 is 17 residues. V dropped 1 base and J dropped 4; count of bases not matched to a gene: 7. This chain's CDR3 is CASSLKLAGDGADTQYF. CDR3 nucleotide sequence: TGTGCCAGCAGCTTAAAACTAGCGGGAGATGGCGCAGATACGCAGTATTTT.

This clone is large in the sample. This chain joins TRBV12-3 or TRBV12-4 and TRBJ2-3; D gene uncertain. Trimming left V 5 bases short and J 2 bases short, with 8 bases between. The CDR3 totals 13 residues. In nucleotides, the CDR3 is TGTGCCAGCAGTGAAGGAAACACAGATACGCAGTATTTT. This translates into CASSEGNTDTQYF.

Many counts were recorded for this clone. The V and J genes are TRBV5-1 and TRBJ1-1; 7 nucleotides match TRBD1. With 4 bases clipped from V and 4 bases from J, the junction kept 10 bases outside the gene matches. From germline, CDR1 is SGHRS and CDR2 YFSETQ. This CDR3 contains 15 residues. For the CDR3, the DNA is TGCGCCAGCAGCCTCGATACAGGGGCGGGCACTGAAGCTTTCTTT. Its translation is CASSLDTGAGTEAFF.

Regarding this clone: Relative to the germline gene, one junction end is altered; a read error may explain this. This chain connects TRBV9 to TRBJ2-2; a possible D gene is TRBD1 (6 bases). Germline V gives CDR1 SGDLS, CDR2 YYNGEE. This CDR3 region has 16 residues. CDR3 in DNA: TGTGCCAGCAGCACTGACAGGCCAACGAACACCGGGGAGCTGCTTTTT. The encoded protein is CASSTDRPTNTGELLF.

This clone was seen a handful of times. Written as DNA, the CDR3 is TGTGCCAGTAGTATGGGCCCAACCAACAATCAGCCCCAGCATTTT. Translated: CASSMGPTNNQPQHF. This chain joins TRBV19 and TRBJ1-5; D not certain. There are 15 residues in the CDR3. V was clipped by 3 bases and J by 3 bases, with 12 bases between them. Germline-derived CDR1 and CDR2 are LNHDA and SQIVND (reference sequence).

CDR3 coding DNA: TGCGCCAGCAGCGGAGGGACTAGCGGCGGGGAGCTGTTTTTT. Protein product: CASSGGTSGGELFF. V and J are TRBV5-1 and TRBJ2-2, with 11 nucleotides matching TRBD2. CDR1 SGHRS and CDR2 YFSETQ come from the germline V gene. V lost 4 bases, J lost 7 bases, and 3 bases stayed unmatched. The CDR3 sequence is 14 residues long.

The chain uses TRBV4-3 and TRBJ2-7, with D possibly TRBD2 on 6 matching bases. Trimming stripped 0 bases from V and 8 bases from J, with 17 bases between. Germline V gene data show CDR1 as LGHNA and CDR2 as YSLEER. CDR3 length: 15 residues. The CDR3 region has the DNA TGCGCCAGCAGCCAAGATCTGGGCGGGACCTCCCAGCAGTACTTC. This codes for CASSQDLGGTSQQYF.

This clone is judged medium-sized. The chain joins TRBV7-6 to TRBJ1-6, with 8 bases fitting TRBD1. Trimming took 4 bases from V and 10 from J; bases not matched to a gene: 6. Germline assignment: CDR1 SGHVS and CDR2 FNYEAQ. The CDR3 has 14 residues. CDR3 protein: CASSSSTGASPLHF. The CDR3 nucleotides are TGTGCCAGCAGCTCCTCGACAGGGGCATCACCCCTCCACTTT.